This T cell receptor beta chain is from a study of post-analysis software for immune sequencing data. Study-wide background: Multiple sclerosis in the patients followed relapsing-remitting, secondary progressive and progressive-relapsing courses.

The study, taken as a whole, reports: In patients, TRBV5-6, TRBV5-1 and TRBV20-1 belonged to four or five TRBV segments found more frequently than in controls. People with multiple sclerosis had a significantly lower normalized Chao1 diversity than controls did.

TCR beta libraries were prepared from cDNA with unique molecular identifiers. TCRdb re-called the PCR reads with MiXCR, one entry per CDR3 protein. The sample has hundreds of thousands of distinct CDR3 sequences, roughly 58% seen once; the top ten hold approximately 4.3%. The ends lost 5 bases at V and 0 bases at J; junction bases unmatched: 7. There are 16 residues in the CDR3. Germline V gene lookup returns CDR1 SQVTM and CDR2 ANQGSEA. This clonotype was counted between two and nine times. Antigen specificity is unknown. The chain joins TRBV29-1 to TRBJ2-6; TRBD1 matches 7 bases. Material for sequencing was blood. The TCR sequence derives from a girl aged 10 to 17 with multiple sclerosis. The CDR3 sequence is CSVTGTESSGANVLTF. CDR3 DNA sequence: TGCAGCGTTACCGGGACAGAAAGCTCTGGGGCCAACGTCCTGACTTTC.